This is a list of T cell receptor beta chains from one sample in a study of blood T cell repertoires in COVID-19. Sequencing was performed with immunoSEQ multiplex PCR; in TCRdb, only in-frame clones are kept and a portion is missing. The data show hundreds of thousands of clones, with around 88% seen just once and about 6.7% held by the top ten. Sample: peripheral blood. These receptors all come from a woman between 25 and 40 years old with COVID-19, enrolled during active disease. Each CDR3 is given without its conserved first and last residue. A D gene is named only where the DNA matches it firmly.

v_gene	j_gene	d_gene	CDR3aa
TRBV4-3	TRBJ1-6	TRBD1	ASSQGGTGNSPLH
TRBV20-1	TRBJ2-7	TRBD1	SASLDRAVEQY
TRBV5-1	TRBJ1-1	-	ASSLVGSGHTEAF
TRBV5-5	TRBJ2-5	TRBD2	ASSFSGRVETQY
TRBV27	TRBJ2-5	TRBD2	ASSFNQAGGPGETQY
TRBV7-9	TRBJ2-3	TRBD2	ASSTTSGTPDTQY
TRBV11-3	TRBJ2-3	TRBD2	ASSASSGRADTQY
TRBV27	TRBJ2-2	-	ASSPTGVAGELF
TRBV6-5	TRBJ2-1	TRBD2	ASGTTELGEQF
TRBV27	TRBJ2-1	-	ASSLSFGRDRYNEQF
TRBV7-2	TRBJ2-1	TRBD2	ASQPGGGAHEQF
TRBV13	TRBJ2-1	-	ASSLAPTPDNEQF
TRBV19	TRBJ2-2	-	ASNRFWNTGELF
TRBV12-5	TRBJ1-5	-	ASGLTASWIESNQPQH
TRBV6-5	TRBJ2-1	TRBD2	ASTSLAGAYNEQF
TRBV7-2	TRBJ1-2	-	ASSLGKGGYGYT
TRBV29-1	TRBJ2-2	-	SVSLLNTGELF
TRBV3-1/TRBV3-2	TRBJ1-2	-	ASLLFQGCHHGYT
TRBV11-2	TRBJ1-1	TRBD1	ASSLVDRSMNTEAF
TRBV28	TRBJ2-3	TRBD2	ASKTSGEGTDTQY
TRBV10-1	TRBJ2-3	TRBD2	ASSDWGGPGPDTQY
TRBV9	TRBJ2-1	-	ASSADNEQF
TRBV7-9	TRBJ2-3	-	ASSSSGDTQY
TRBV10-1	TRBJ2-3	TRBD2	ARVTQRPGLAGGRPPDTQY
TRBV7-2	TRBJ2-3	TRBD2	ASSFSGGRRFTDTQY
TRBV11-1	TRBJ2-7	TRBD1	ASSLGTGPRYEQY
TRBV30	TRBJ1-2	-	AWGLDGRDPYGYT
TRBV5-1	TRBJ2-1	TRBD1	ASDQGVSNNEQF
TRBV7-2	TRBJ1-4	-	ASRSLGNEKLF
TRBV9	TRBJ1-6	TRBD1	ASSGTGTYNSPLH
TRBV18	TRBJ1-2	TRBD1	ASSPPRGQGNYGYT
TRBV7-9	TRBJ2-5	-	ASSLQAPQETQY
TRBV7-9	TRBJ1-1	-	ASTHRDREAF
TRBV6-2/TRBV6-3	TRBJ2-5	TRBD2	ASSYQTREIETQY
TRBV4-1	TRBJ2-1	-	ASSPWGGVNEQF
TRBV19	TRBJ2-5	TRBD1	ASSTTGGPQETQY
TRBV7-9	TRBJ1-6	-	ASSLVTRGSPLH
TRBV2	TRBJ1-3	-	ASSTDPGNTIY
TRBV10-3	TRBJ1-4	TRBD1	AISESDRANEKLF
TRBV18	TRBJ1-2	-	ASSPPEYRANGYT
TRBV19	TRBJ2-2	TRBD2	ASSTPGLAGGAGELF
TRBV6-5	TRBJ1-2	TRBD1	ASSPRTGAFYGYT
TRBV2	TRBJ1-5	TRBD1	ASRGQDANVNQPQH
TRBV6-6	TRBJ1-4	TRBD1	ASSLRGTNEKLF
TRBV7-6	TRBJ2-1	-	ASIGYGSPYNEQF
TRBV18	TRBJ2-3	TRBD2	ASSPTGTSGPTDTQY
TRBV28	TRBJ1-2	TRBD1	ASSSRQGAPYGYT
TRBV14	TRBJ2-2	TRBD1	ASSTPGGGELF
TRBV28	TRBJ1-6	-	ASSLESRPLH
TRBV21-1	TRBJ1-5	-	ASSKQLRQGDPNQPQH
TRBV5-6	TRBJ2-2	TRBD2	ASSLDGRIFTGELF
TRBV28	TRBJ1-2	TRBD1	ASRPNGQGQE
TRBV27	TRBJ2-1	-	ASRGLGVGKNEQF
TRBV5-6	TRBJ1-2	TRBD1	ASRDENDRGRSANYGYT